This TCR beta chain was captured by sequencing in a study of CD8 T cells in ankylosing spondylitis. Study-level points and caveats: In synovial fluid and blood from reactive arthritis, some motif variants were previously reported.

The CDR3 loop spans 11 amino acids. Trimming took off 8 bases at V and 8 bases at J, with 7 bases between the two ends. TCRdb recomputed calls from the 5' RACE reads with MiXCR, one row per CDR3 protein. The data hold fewer than 200,000 distinct CDR3 sequences, with 15% to 20% observed a single time. In this sample, this clonotype turned up many times. What it binds is not known. The source is a male donor between 5 and 29 years old with ankylosing spondylitis or in good health (not recorded which). The material sequenced was blood, either unsorted or a sorted T cell fraction (not recorded which). The rearrangement uses TRBV12-3 or TRBV12-4 and TRBJ2-6, with D perhaps TRBD2 (5 bases). CDR3 region: CASRGSNVLTF. The CDR3 region has the DNA TGTGCCAGCCGAGGGTCCAACGTCCTGACTTTC.